This TCR beta chain was obtained from a study of T cells after yellow fever vaccination. Across the study: SMART-Seq v4 Ultra Low Input prepared libraries from low-cell fractions. Broader study findings: Peaking on day 5 versus 15, the secondary response was faster but weaker.

V lost 4 bases to trimming and J lost 2 bases, with 19 bases between them. This CDR3 spans 17 amino acids. CDR1 is SGHDN and CDR2 is FVKESK in the germline V gene. The study made its TCR cDNA through 5'RACE template switching. That step introduced a universal primer site along with UMIs. TCRdb processed the 5' RACE reads anew with MiXCR; each CDR3 protein has one entry. The sample yields some 320,000 distinct CDR3 sequences, approximately 4% seen once. This clonotype was seen a few times. Its antigen is still unknown. This TCR was sampled from a man younger than 30 who received the YFV17D yellow fever vaccine. The V call is TRBV14, the J call TRBJ2-3; D possibly matches TRBD1 or TRBD2 (5 bases each). Sequencing used PBMCs, obtained 5 days after the yellow fever booster vaccination. CDR3: CASSLGTELTSTDTQYF. DNA for the CDR3: TGTGCCAGCAGCCTTGGGACGGAACTCACTTCCACAGATACGCAGTATTTT.